This T cell receptor (beta chain) was captured in a study of Ad26.COV2.S vaccination and SARS-CoV-2 variants. Study-level findings and limits: Using TCR breadth and depth analyses may have led to underestimated total T cell responses. CD8+ and CD4+ T cells specific for spike reportedly responded with substantial breadth after vaccination. Participants given vaccine showed non-spike TCR breadth similar to that of placebo recipients. Relative to placebo recipients, vaccine recipients exhibited elevated spike-specific TCR breadth.

As regards this clone: Its matching antigen is unknown.

The assay was immunoSEQ multiplex PCR, and TCRdb's table has in-frame clones only and misses some. Among about 180,000 clones listed, roughly 89% were seen once. The CDR3 runs to 16 residues. V lost 4 bases and J lost 3; bases outside the gene matches: 11. Germline V gene data show CDR1 as LGHDT and CDR2 as YNNKEL (reference sequence). The rearrangement uses TRBV3-1 (or the pseudogene TRBV3-2) and TRBJ2-5; 7 positions agree with TRBD2. The specimen was peripheral blood, collected after recovery from COVID-19. The clonotype was recovered from a human donor who had recovered from COVID-19. In DNA form, the CDR3 reads TGTGCCAGCAGCCCACAAGGGATGGCGGGAGAAGAGACCCAGTACTTC. The encoded protein is CASSPQGMAGEETQYF.